The next 13 T cell receptor beta chains were all read from a single sample in a study of control samples from healthy donors and cancer patients. The data were produced by immunoSEQ multiplex PCR, yet TCRdb's version contains in-frame clones alone and is incomplete. The table lists approximately 20,000 clones, roughly 84% of them singletons. Sample: PBMCs. The source of these receptors is a woman aged 70-85 years with colorectal cancer.

CDR3 sequence: CASGLVNREANYGYTF. DNA of the CDR3: TGTGCTAGTGGTTTGGTTAACAGGGAAGCTAACTATGGCTACACCTTC. V and J are TRBV12-5 and TRBJ1-2, with D perhaps matching TRBD1 (6 bases). V was clipped by 0 bases and J by 0 bases, with 11 bases between them. This CDR3 is 16 amino acids long. The germline V gene has CDR1 LGHNT and CDR2 FRNRAP.

J is TRBJ2-2 and V is TRBV5-1, with 8 bases matching TRBD1. Looked up from germline, CDR1 is SGHRS and CDR2 is YFSETQ. The CDR3 loop spans 14 amino acids. V was clipped by 4 bases and J by 5 bases; unmatched bases: 4. The CDR3, as DNA: TGCGCCAGCAGCCCCGACAGGGGTACCGGGGAGCTGTTTTTT. This gives the protein CASSPDRGTGELFF. The full variable domain, its missing parts supplied by reference TRBV5-1 and TRBJ2-2, is KAGVTQTPRYLIKTRGQQVTLSCSPISGHRSVSWYQQTPGQGLQFLFEYFSETQRNKGNFPGRFSGRQFSNSRSEMNVSTLELGDSALYLCASSPDRGTGELFFGEGSRLTVL.

As DNA, the CDR3 is TGTGCCAGCAGTGACGCAGGGCAGTACTTC. This sequence encodes CASSDAGQYF. The J gene is TRBJ2-7, the V gene TRBV6-1; D unclear. The CDR3 runs 10 residues. Germline CDR1 is MNHNS and CDR2 is SASEGT. V was clipped by 3 bases and J by 9 bases, with 6 bases between them.

The chain employs TRBV5-1 and TRBJ2-7; 8 bases agree with TRBD2. The germline CDR1 and CDR2 sequences are SGHRS and YFSETQ. The V gene end was trimmed by 0 bases and the J gene end by 5 bases; junction bases not matched to a gene: 7. The CDR3 runs 15 residues. CDR3 residues: CASSLVGLAIDEQYF. As DNA, the CDR3 is TGCGCCAGCAGCTTGGTTGGACTAGCTATAGACGAGCAGTACTTC.

The V gene is TRBV5-6, the J gene TRBJ1-1; a weak D match, TRBD1 (5 bases). The CDR3 runs to 14 residues. The ends were cut back, 0 bases at V and 10 bases at J, with 16 bases in the middle. The germline V gene encodes CDR1 SGHDT and CDR2 YYEEEE. CDR3 in DNA: TGTGCCAGCAGCTTGGATCCGGGGACCGAGGGAGCTTTCTTT. Protein product: CASSLDPGTEGAFF.

The rearrangement links TRBV7-8 to TRBJ2-7, with D hard to call. Germline CDR1 and CDR2: SGHVS and FQNEAQ. Trimming left V 5 bases short and J 2 bases short, with 13 bases between. There are 14 residues in the CDR3. Here the CDR3 reads CASSAKGIPYEQYF. In nucleotides, the CDR3 is TGTGCCAGCAGCGCGAAAGGGATCCCCTACGAGCAGTACTTC.

The rearrangement links TRBV24-1 to TRBJ2-3; D possibly uses TRBD1 or TRBD2 (5 bases each). Trimming took off 3 bases at V and 2 bases at J, with 8 bases between the two ends. CDR3 length equals 14 residues. Germline V gene sequence: CDR1 KGHDR, CDR2 SFDVKD. The CDR3 DNA follows: TGTGCCACCAGTGATGCCGGGACCACAGATACGCAGTATTTT. As protein: CATSDAGTTDTQYF.

This clone was detected a few times. The V gene is TRBV6-2 or TRBV6-3, the J gene TRBJ1-2; the D gene is possibly TRBD1 (6 bases). Deletions cut 5 bases from V and 5 bases from J, with 15 bases between. This CDR3 comprises 14 residues. The germline V gene encodes CDR1 MNHEY and CDR2 SVGEGT. The DNA of the CDR3 is TGTGCCAGCAGTCTCTCCGGGACACCTTATGGCTACACCTTC. Translation: CASSLSGTPYGYTF.

The chain combines TRBV6-2 or TRBV6-3 with TRBJ2-7; 7 bases align to TRBD1. The V gene end was trimmed by 2 bases and the J gene end by 4 bases; junction bases not matched to a gene: 11. The CDR3 runs 16 residues. Germline-derived CDR1 and CDR2 are MNHEY and SVGEGT. The CDR3 DNA sequence: TGTGCCAGCAGTTACCCCAGGACAGGACGAGGGTACGAGCAGTACTTC. Its protein is CASSYPRTGRGYEQYF.

This clone was counted a single time. The genes are TRBV7-3 and TRBJ2-6; D is uncertain. The CDR3 loop spans 14 amino acids. The germline V gene has CDR1 SGHTA and CDR2 FQGTGA. Trimming cost V 0 bases and J 6 bases, with 6 bases left between them. Here the CDR3 DNA reads TGTGCCAGCAGCTTAACGTCACCGGCCAACGTCCTGACTTTC. It is translated as CASSLTSPANVLTF.

This clone was observed a single time. The rearrangement links TRBV5-6 to TRBJ2-5; TRBD2 is a possible D gene (5 bases). Germline V gives CDR1 SGHDT, CDR2 YYEEEE. The CDR3 extends over 15 amino acids. V was clipped by 4 bases and J by 4 bases, with 17 bases between them. The CDR3 nucleotides read TGTGCCAGCAGCCGCCGGGATCCCTGGGGAGAGACCCAGTACTTC. It encodes CASSRRDPWGETQYF.

The chain employs TRBV30 and TRBJ1-1; D remains ambiguous. Trimming removed 5 bases at V and 4 bases at J, with 14 bases between. From germline, CDR1 is GTSNPN and CDR2 SVGIG (reference sequence). The CDR3 sequence is 13 residues long. The CDR3 region has the DNA TGTGCCTGGCGTCGGGGTCGGGCCACTGAAGCTTTCTTT. This gives the protein CAWRRGRATEAFF. The full variable domain, completed using reference TRBV30 and TRBJ1-1, is SQTIHQWPATLVQPVGSPLSLECTVEGTSNPNLYWYRQAAGRGLQLLFYSVGIGQISSEVPQNLSASRPQDRQFILSSKKLLLSDSGFYLCAWRRGRATEAFFGQGTRLTVV.

The chain employs TRBV10-3 and TRBJ1-1; D unclear. Trimming took off 0 bases at V and 2 bases at J, with 16 bases between the two ends. Germline V gene lookup returns CDR1 ENHRY and CDR2 SYGVKD. The length of the CDR3 is 17 residues. CDR3 in DNA: TGTGCCATCAGTGAGTCCCCTTTAACCCCAGGTAACACTGAAGCTTTCTTT. This codes for CAISESPLTPGNTEAFF.